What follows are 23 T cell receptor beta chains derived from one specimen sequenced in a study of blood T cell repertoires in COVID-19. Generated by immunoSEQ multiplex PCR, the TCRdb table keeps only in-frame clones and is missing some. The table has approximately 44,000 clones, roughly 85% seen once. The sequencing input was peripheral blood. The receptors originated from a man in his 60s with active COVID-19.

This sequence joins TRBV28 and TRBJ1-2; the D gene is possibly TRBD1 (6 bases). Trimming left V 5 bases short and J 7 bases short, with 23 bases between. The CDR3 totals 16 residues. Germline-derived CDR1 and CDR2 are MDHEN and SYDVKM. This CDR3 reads CASSMTRGAGRSGYTF. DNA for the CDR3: TGTGCCAGCAGTATGACTCGGGGGGCGGGGCGCTCTGGCTACACCTTC.

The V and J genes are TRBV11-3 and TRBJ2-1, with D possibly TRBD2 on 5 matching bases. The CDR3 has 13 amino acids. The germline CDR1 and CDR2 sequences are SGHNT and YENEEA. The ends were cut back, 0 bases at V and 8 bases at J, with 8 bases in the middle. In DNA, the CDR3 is TGTGCCAGCAGCTTAGAACTAGAGGATGAGCAGTTCTTC. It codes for CASSLELEDEQFF.

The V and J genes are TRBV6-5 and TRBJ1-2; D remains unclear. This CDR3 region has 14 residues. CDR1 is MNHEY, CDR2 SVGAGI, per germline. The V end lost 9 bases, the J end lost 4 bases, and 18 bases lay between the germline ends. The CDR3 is CASTEDPRGYGYTF. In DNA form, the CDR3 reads TGTGCCAGTACAGAGGACCCTCGGGGCTATGGCTACACCTTC.

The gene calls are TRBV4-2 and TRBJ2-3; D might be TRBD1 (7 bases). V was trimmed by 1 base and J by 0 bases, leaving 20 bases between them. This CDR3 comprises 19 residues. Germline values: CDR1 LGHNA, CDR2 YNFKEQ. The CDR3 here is CASSQGEYGTAGSTDTQYF. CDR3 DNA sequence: TGTGCCAGCAGCCAAGGGGAATATGGGACAGCGGGTAGCACAGATACGCAGTATTTT.

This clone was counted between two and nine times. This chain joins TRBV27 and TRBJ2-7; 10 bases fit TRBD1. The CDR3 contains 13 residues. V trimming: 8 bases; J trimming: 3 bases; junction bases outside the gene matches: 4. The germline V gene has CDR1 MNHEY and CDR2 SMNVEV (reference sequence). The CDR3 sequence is CASRGTGVYEQYF. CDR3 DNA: TGTGCCAGCCGAGGGACAGGGGTCTACGAGCAGTACTTC.

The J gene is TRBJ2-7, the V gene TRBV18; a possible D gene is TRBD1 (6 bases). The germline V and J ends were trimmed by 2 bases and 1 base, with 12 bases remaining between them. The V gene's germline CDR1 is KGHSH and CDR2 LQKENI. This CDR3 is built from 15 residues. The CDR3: CASSPGQLGSYEQYF. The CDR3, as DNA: TGTGCCAGCTCACCAGGACAGTTGGGATCCTACGAGCAGTACTTC. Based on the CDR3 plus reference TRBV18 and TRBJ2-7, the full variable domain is NAGVMQNPRHLVRRRGQEARLRCSPMKGHSHVYWYRQLPEEGLKFMVYLQKENIIDESGMPKERFSAEFPKEGPSILRIQQVVRGDSAAYFCASSPGQLGSYEQYFGPGTRLTVT.

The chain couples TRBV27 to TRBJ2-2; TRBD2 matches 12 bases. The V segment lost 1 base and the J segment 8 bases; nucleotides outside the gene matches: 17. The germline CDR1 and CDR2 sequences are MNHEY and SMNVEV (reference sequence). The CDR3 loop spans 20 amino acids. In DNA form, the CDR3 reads TGTGCCAGCAGTTTATTGGTGCCCAGAGGGCTAGCGGGAGGGTCAGGGGAGCTGTTTTTT. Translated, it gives CASSLLVPRGLAGGSGELFF.

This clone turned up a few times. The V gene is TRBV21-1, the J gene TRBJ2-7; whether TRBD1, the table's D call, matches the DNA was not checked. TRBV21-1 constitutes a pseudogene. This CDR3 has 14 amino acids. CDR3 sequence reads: CASSKVLGLYEQYF. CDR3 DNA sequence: TGTGCCAGCAGCAAAGTATTGGGCTTGTACGAGCAGTACTTC.

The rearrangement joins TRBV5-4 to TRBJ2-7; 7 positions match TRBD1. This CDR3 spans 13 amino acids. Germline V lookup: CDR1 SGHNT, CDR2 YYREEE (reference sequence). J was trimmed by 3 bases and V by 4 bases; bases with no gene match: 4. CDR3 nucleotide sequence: TGTGCCAGCAGCACCGGGACAGTCTACGAGCAGTACTTC. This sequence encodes CASSTGTVYEQYF. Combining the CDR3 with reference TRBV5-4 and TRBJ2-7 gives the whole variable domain ETGVTQSPTHLIKTRGQQVTLRCSSQSGHNTVSWYQQALGQGPQFIFQYYREEENGRGNFPPRFSGLQFPNYSSELNVNALELDDSALYLCASSTGTVYEQYFGPGTRLTVT.

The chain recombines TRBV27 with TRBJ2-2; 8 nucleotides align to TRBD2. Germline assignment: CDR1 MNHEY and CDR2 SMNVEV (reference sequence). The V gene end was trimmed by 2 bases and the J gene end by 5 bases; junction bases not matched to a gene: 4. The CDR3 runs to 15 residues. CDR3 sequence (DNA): TGTGCCAGCAGTTTAAGCGGGAGTGGGACCGGGGAGCTGTTTTTT. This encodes CASSLSGSGTGELFF.

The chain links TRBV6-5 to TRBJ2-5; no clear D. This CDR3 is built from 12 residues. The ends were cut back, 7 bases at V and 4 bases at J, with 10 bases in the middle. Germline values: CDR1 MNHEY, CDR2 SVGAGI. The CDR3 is CASMSSRETQYF. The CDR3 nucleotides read TGTGCCAGCATGTCCTCGCGAGAGACCCAGTACTTC.

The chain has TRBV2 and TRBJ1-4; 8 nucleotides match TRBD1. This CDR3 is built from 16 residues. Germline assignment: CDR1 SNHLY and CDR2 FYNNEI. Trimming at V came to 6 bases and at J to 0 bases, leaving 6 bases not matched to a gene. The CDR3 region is CASRAPQGATNEKLFF. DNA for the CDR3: TGTGCCAGCAGAGCGCCACAGGGGGCAACTAATGAAAAACTGTTTTTT.

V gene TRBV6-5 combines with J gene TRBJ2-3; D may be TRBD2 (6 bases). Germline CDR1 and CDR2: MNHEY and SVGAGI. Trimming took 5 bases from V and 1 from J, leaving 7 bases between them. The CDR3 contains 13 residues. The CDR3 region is CASSPSGTDTQYF. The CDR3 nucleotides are TGTGCCAGCAGTCCTAGCGGCACAGATACGCAGTATTTT.

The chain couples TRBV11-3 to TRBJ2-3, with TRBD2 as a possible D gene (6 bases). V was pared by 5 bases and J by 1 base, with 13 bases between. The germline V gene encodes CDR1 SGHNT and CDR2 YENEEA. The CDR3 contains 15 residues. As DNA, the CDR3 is TGTGCCAGCAGCCCCCATGGAGGGCGCACAGATACGCAGTATTTT. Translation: CASSPHGGRTDTQYF.

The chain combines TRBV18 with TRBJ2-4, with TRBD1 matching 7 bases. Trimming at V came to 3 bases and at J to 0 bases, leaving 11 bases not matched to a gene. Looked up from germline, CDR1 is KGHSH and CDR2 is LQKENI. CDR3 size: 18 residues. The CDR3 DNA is TGTGCCAGCTCACCGCAACCCCTGACAGGGCTAGCCAAAAACATTCAGTACTTC. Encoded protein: CASSPQPLTGLAKNIQYF. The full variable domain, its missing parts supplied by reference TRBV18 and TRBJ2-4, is NAGVMQNPRHLVRRRGQEARLRCSPMKGHSHVYWYRQLPEEGLKFMVYLQKENIIDESGMPKERFSAEFPKEGPSILRIQQVVRGDSAAYFCASSPQPLTGLAKNIQYFGAGTRLSVL.

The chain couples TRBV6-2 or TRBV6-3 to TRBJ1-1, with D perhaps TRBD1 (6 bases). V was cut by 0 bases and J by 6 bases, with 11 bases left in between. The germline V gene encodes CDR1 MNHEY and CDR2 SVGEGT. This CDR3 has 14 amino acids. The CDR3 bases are TGTGCCAGCAGTTACTCAGCAGGGGCTCCTGAAGCTTTCTTT. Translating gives CASSYSAGAPEAFF.

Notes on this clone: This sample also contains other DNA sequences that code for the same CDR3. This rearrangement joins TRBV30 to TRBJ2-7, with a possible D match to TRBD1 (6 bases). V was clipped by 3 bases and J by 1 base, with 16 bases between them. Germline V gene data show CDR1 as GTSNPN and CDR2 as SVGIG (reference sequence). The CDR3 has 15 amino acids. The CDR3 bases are TGTGCCTGGAGGGCAAGACAGGCACCTTCCTACGAGCAGTACTTC. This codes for CAWRARQAPSYEQYF.

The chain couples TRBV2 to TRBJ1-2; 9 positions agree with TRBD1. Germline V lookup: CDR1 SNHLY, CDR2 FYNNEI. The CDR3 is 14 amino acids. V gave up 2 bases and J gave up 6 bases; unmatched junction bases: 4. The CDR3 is CASSELTGGDGYTF. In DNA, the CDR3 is TGTGCCAGCAGTGAATTGACAGGGGGGGATGGCTACACCTTC.

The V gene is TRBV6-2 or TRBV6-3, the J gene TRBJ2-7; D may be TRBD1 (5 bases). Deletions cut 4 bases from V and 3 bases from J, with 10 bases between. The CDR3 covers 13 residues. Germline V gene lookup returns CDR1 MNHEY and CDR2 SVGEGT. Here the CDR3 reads CASSLERGYEQYF. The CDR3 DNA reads TGTGCCAGCAGTTTGGAAAGGGGCTACGAGCAGTACTTC.

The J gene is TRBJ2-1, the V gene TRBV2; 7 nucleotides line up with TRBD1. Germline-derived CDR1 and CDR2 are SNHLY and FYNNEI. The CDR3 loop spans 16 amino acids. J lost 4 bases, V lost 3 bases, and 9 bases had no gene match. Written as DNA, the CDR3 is TGTGCCAGCAGTGATAGGGGGACAGCCTATTACAATGAGCAGTTCTTC. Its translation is CASSDRGTAYYNEQFF.

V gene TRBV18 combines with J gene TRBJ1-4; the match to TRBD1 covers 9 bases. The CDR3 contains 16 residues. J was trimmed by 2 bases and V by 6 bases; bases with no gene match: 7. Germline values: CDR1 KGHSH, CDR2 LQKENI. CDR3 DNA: TGTGCCAGCTCGCCCACAGGGGGCTCGACTAATGAAAAACTGTTTTTT. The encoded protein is CASSPTGGSTNEKLFF.

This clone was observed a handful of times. CDR3 bases: TGTGCCAGCAGTCTCCTCGGGCTAGCGGGAGACAATGAGCAGTTCTTC. Translated: CASSLLGLAGDNEQFF. V is TRBV27 and J is TRBJ2-1; 10 bases agree with TRBD2. The CDR3 loop spans 16 amino acids. Trimming cost V 5 bases and J 5 bases; bases outside gene matches: 9. Germline assignment: CDR1 MNHEY and CDR2 SMNVEV (reference sequence).

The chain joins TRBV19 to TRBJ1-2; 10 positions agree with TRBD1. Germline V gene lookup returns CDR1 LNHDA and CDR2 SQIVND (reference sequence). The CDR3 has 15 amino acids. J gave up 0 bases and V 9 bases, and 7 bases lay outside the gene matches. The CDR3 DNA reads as TGTGCCAGCAGGGACAGGGGCCGTACTAACTATGGCTACACCTTC. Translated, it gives CASRDRGRTNYGYTF.